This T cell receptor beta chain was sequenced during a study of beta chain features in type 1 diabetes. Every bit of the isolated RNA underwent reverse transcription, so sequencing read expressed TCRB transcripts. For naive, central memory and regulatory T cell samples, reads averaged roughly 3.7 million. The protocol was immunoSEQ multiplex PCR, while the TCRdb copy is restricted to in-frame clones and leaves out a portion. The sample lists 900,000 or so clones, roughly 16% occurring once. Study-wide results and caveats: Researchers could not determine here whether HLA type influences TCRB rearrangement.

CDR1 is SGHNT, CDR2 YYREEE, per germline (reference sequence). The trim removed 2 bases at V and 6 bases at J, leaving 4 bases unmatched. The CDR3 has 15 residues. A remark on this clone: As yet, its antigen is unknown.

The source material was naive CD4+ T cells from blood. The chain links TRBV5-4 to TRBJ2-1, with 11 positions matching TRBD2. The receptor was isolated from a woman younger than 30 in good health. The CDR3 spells CASSLLAGVSNEQFF. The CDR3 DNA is TGTGCCAGCAGCTTACTAGCGGGAGTATCCAATGAGCAGTTCTTC.